These 5 T cell receptor beta chains were all obtained from the same sample, sequenced in a study of PD-1 blockade in classical Hodgkin lymphoma. Relapse was seen in all patients after autologous stem cell transplantation, and brentuximab vedotin exposure was variable. Sequenced by immunoSEQ multiplex PCR; TCRdb stores in-frame clones only, minus some. Among around 39,000 clones listed, over 65% were seen once. The source was peripheral blood mononuclear cells (PBMCs), collected before the second cycle of nivolumab. The receptors were sampled from a human donor with classical Hodgkin lymphoma.

The chain carries TRBV2 and TRBJ1-3, with 7 positions matching TRBD1. V trimming: 5 bases; J trimming: 5 bases; junction bases outside the gene matches: 12. The CDR3 consists of 16 residues. Germline CDR1 reads SNHLY; CDR2 reads FYNNEI. The CDR3 sequence: CASSQYFGTDRNTIYF. The CDR3 DNA is TGTGCCAGCAGTCAATATTTCGGGACAGACCGAAACACCATATATTTT.

This clone was found once. The rearrangement links TRBV6-6 to TRBJ2-1, with 9 bases lining up with TRBD1. CDR3 length equals 14 residues. CDR1 MNHNY and CDR2 SVGAGI come from the germline V gene (reference sequence). The V and J ends lost 6 bases and 2 bases, in that order; junction bases with no gene match: 2. CDR3 nucleotide sequence: TGTGCCAGCAGAAGGACAGGGGCCTACAATGAGCAGTTCTTC. This translates into CASRRTGAYNEQFF.

This chain uses TRBV27 with TRBJ2-1; D is undetermined. The CDR3 contains 16 residues. V lost 5 bases and J 4 bases, leaving 18 bases between the germline ends. The germline V gene encodes CDR1 MNHEY and CDR2 SMNVEV (reference sequence). The CDR3 DNA sequence: TGTGCCAGCAGTGACTCCCTAGTCCTACTTTACAATGAGCAGTTCTTC. Protein: CASSDSLVLLYNEQFF.

This clone turned up a few times. The chain uses TRBV4-3 and TRBJ1-1; TRBD1 aligns across 8 bases. The trim removed 1 base at V and 2 bases at J, leaving 3 bases unmatched. The CDR3 runs to 15 residues. CDR1 is LGHNA, CDR2 YSLEER, per germline. The CDR3 is CASSQVDRVNTEAFF. The CDR3 DNA follows: TGCGCCAGCAGCCAAGTGGACAGGGTAAACACTGAAGCTTTCTTT.

The gene calls are TRBV7-6 and TRBJ2-2; TRBD2 is a possible D gene (5 bases). There are 17 residues in the CDR3. The V and J ends lost 5 bases and 2 bases respectively, with 18 bases between them. CDR1 is SGHVS and CDR2 is FNYEAQ in the germline V gene. CDR3 loop: CASSPEIGLANTGELFF. The CDR3 DNA reads as TGTGCCAGCAGCCCTGAAATCGGGCTAGCCAACACCGGGGAGCTGTTTTTT.